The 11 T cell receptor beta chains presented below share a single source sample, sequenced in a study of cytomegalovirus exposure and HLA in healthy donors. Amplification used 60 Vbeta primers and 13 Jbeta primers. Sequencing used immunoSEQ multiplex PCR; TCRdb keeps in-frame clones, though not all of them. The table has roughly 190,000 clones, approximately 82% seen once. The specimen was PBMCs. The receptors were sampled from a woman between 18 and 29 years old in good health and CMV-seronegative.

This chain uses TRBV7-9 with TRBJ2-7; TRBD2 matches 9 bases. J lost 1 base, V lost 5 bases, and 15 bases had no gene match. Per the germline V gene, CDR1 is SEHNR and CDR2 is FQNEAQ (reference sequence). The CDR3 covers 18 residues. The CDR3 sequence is CASSRQRGNSGSSYEQYF. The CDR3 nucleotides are TGTGCCAGCAGCCGCCAGAGAGGGAATAGCGGGAGTTCCTACGAGCAGTACTTC.

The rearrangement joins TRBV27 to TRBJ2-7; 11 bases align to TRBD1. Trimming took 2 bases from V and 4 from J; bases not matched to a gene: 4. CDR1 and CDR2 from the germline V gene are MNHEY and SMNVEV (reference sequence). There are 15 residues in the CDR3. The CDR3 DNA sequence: TGTGCCAGCAGTTTAATAGGGACAGGGGGGTACGAGCAGTACTTC. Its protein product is CASSLIGTGGYEQYF.

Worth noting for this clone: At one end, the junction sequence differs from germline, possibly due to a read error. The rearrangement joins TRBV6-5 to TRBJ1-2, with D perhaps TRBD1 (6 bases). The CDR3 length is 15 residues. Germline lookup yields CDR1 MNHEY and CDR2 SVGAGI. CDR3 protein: CASGYTGSVVYGYTF. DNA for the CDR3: TGTGCCAGCGGTTACACAGGGAGTGTTGTCTATGGCTACACCTTC.

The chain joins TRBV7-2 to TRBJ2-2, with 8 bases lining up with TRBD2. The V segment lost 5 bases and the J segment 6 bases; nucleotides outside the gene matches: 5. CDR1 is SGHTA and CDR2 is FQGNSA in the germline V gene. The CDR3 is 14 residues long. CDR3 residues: CASSLGLAAGELFF. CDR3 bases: TGTGCCAGCAGCCTAGGACTAGCCGCCGGGGAGCTGTTTTTT. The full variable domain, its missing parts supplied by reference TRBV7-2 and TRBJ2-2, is GAGVSQSPSNKVTEKGKDVELRCDPISGHTALYWYRQSLGQGLEFLIYFQGNSAPDKSGLPSDRFSAERTGGSVSTLTIQRTQQEDSAVYLCASSLGLAAGELFFGEGSRLTVL.

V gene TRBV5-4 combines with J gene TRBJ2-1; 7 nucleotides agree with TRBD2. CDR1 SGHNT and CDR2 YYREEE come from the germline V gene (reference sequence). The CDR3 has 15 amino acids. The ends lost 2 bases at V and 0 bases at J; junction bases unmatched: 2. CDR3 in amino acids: CASSLAGTSYNEQFF. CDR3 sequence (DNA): TGTGCCAGCAGCTTAGCGGGAACCTCCTACAATGAGCAGTTCTTC.

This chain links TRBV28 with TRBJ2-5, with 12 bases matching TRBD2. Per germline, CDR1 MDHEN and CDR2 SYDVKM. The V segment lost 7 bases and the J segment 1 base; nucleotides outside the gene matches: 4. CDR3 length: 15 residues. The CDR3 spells CASITSGRRQETQYF. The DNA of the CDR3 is TGTGCCAGCATTACTAGCGGGAGGCGCCAAGAGACCCAGTACTTC.

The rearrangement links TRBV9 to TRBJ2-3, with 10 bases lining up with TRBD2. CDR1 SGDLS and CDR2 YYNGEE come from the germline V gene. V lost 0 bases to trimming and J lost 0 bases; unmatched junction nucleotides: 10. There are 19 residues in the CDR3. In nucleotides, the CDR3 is TGTGCCAGCAGCGTAGGGGGACTAGCGCCGTCGTATAGCACAGATACGCAGTATTTT. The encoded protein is CASSVGGLAPSYSTDTQYF.

Here the CDR3 reads CASSSSGTTRPEAFF. The CDR3 region has the DNA TGTGCCAGCAGTTCCTCCGGGACTACTAGACCTGAAGCTTTCTTT. The chain uses TRBV28 and TRBJ1-1; D is possibly TRBD1 (5 bases). Trimming removed 4 bases from V and 6 bases from J, with 18 bases in between. Germline loops: CDR1 MDHEN, CDR2 SYDVKM. The CDR3 has 15 residues.

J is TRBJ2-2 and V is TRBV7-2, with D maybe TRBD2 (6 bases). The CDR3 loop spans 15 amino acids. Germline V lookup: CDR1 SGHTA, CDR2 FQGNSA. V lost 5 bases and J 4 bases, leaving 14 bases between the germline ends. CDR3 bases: TGTGCCAGCAGCGAGGAGCGGGCGGGCACCGGGGAGCTGTTTTTT. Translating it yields CASSEERAGTGELFF.

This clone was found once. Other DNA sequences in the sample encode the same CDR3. CDR3 DNA: TGTGCCAGCAGCCCAGGCTACGAGCAGTACTTC. It translates to CASSPGYEQYF. The rearrangement links TRBV7-9 to TRBJ2-7, with D unclear. The CDR3 is 11 amino acids. The germline V gene encodes CDR1 SEHNR and CDR2 FQNEAQ (reference sequence). Trimming took off 5 bases at V and 3 bases at J, with 5 bases between the two ends.

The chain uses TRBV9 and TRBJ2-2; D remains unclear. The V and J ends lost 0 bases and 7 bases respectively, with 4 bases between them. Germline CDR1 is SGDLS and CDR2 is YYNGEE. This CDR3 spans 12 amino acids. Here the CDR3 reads CASSVVLGELFF. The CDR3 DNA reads TGTGCCAGCAGCGTAGTACTCGGGGAGCTGTTTTTT.